These 15 T cell receptor beta chains were all obtained from the same sample, sequenced in a study of blood T cell repertoires in COVID-19. Libraries were prepared by immunoSEQ multiplex PCR; TCRdb keeps only in-frame clonotypes and omits some of them. The table lists around 70,000 clones, roughly nine tenths of them singletons. Sequenced material: peripheral blood. The receptors originated from a man aged 45-65 years with acute or convalescent COVID-19.

This clone was seen only a few times. The chain uses TRBV12-2 and TRBJ2-7; whether TRBD1, the table's D call, matches the DNA was not checked. TRBV12-2 has pseudogene status. The CDR3 is 20 residues long. The CDR3 nucleotides read TGTGCAAGTCGCTTAGCGCTTCGGACAGGGGTGACGATTTCTTCCTACGAGCAGTACGTC. Amino acid sequence: CASRLALRTGVTISSYEQYV.

The chain couples TRBV19 to TRBJ1-1; the D gene is possibly TRBD1 (6 bases). The CDR3 runs to 15 residues. Germline values: CDR1 LNHDA, CDR2 SQIVND (reference sequence). The V end lost 6 bases, the J end lost 0 bases, and 14 bases lay between the germline ends. CDR3 sequence reads: CASRTGGWVNTEAFF. The CDR3 region has the DNA TGTGCCAGTAGAACTGGGGGCTGGGTGAACACTGAAGCTTTCTTT.

The chain couples TRBV28 to TRBJ1-2; D unresolved. The CDR3 consists of 11 residues. Trimming removed 8 bases at V and 2 bases at J, with 6 bases between. Looked up from germline, CDR1 is MDHEN and CDR2 is SYDVKM. As DNA, the CDR3 is TGTGCCAGCGGGCGCAACTATGGCTACACCTTC. Amino acids: CASGRNYGYTF.

The chain couples TRBV6-5 to TRBJ2-5; TRBD2 aligns across 8 bases. The CDR3 consists of 13 residues. After removal of 5 bases from V and 3 bases from J, the junction contained 2 bases not matched to a gene. Germline assignment: CDR1 MNHEY and CDR2 SVGAGI. The CDR3 is CASSRSGEETQYF. Here the CDR3 DNA reads TGTGCCAGCAGTCGTAGCGGGGAAGAGACCCAGTACTTC.

This sequence joins TRBV11-2 and TRBJ2-1; the D is unclear. This CDR3 has 13 amino acids. Looked up from germline, CDR1 is SGHAT and CDR2 is FQNNGV. The germline V and J ends were trimmed by 5 bases and 3 bases, with 8 bases remaining between them. The chain's CDR3 is CASSPQNYNEQFF. In nucleotides, the CDR3 is TGTGCCAGCAGCCCCCAGAACTACAATGAGCAGTTCTTC.

This clone occurred a few times. This chain links TRBV7-2 with TRBJ2-2; TRBD2 aligns across 10 bases. Germline V CDR1 and CDR2: SGHTA, FQGNSA. The CDR3 is 17 amino acids. Trimming at V came to 4 bases and at J to 6 bases, leaving 11 bases not matched to a gene. The CDR3 bases are TGTGCCAGCAGCTCGCGGGCTAGCGGGGGTATAGCCGGGGAGCTGTTTTTT. Its translation is CASSSRASGGIAGELFF.

The chain links TRBV27 to TRBJ2-1; 7 bases fit TRBD1. The CDR3 contains 14 residues. Per germline, CDR1 MNHEY and CDR2 SMNVEV (reference sequence). V shed 6 bases and J 4 bases; nucleotides not matched to a gene: 6. CDR3 nucleotides: TGTGCCAGCAGCGGGGACAGCTTATACAATGAGCAGTTCTTC. Translation gives CASSGDSLYNEQFF.

V usage is TRBV2 and J usage is TRBJ1-5, with 10 bases matching TRBD1. V trimming: 8 bases; J trimming: 2 bases; junction bases outside the gene matches: 0. Looked up from germline, CDR1 is SNHLY and CDR2 is FYNNEI. The CDR3 length is 13 residues. CDR3 loop: CASGQGGNQPQHF. The CDR3 DNA reads as TGTGCCAGCGGACAGGGGGGCAATCAGCCCCAGCATTTT.

This chain joins TRBV13 and TRBJ1-6; D is uncertain. CDR1 is PRHDT and CDR2 is FYEKMQ in the germline V gene (reference sequence). The CDR3 length is 12 residues. V lost 5 bases, J lost 8 bases, and 7 bases lay in between. The CDR3: CASSVTDSPLHF. In nucleotides, the CDR3 is TGTGCCAGCAGCGTCACGGATTCACCCCTCCACTTT.

J is TRBJ1-3 and V is TRBV19; D remains unclear. This CDR3 region has 14 residues. CDR1 and CDR2 (germline): LNHDA, SQIVND (reference sequence). The V end was cut by 4 bases, the J end by 4 bases, with 11 bases between. CDR3 protein: CASSSISGGNTIYF. CDR3 DNA: TGTGCCAGTAGTAGTATCAGCGGGGGAAACACCATATATTTT.

This sequence joins TRBV7-2 and TRBJ1-6; 8 bases align to TRBD1. From germline, CDR1 is SGHTA and CDR2 FQGNSA. V was clipped by 3 bases and J by 7 bases; unmatched bases: 5. There are 15 residues in the CDR3. Here the CDR3 reads CASSFTTGGNSPLHF. The CDR3 nucleotides read TGTGCCAGCAGCTTCACTACAGGGGGGAATTCACCCCTCCACTTT.

The chain employs TRBV3-1 (or the pseudogene TRBV3-2) and TRBJ2-5; 12 bases align to TRBD1. Germline CDR1 and CDR2: LGHDT and YNNKEL (reference sequence). This CDR3 comprises 18 residues. Trimming at V came to 2 bases and at J to 4 bases, leaving 11 bases not matched to a gene. The CDR3 coding sequence is TGTGCCAGCAGCCAACTCTTCACGGGACAGGGGGCCGGAGAGACCCAGTACTTC. Translated: CASSQLFTGQGAGETQYF.

V gene TRBV10-3 combines with J gene TRBJ1-5, with D unresolved. CDR1 ENHRY and CDR2 SYGVKD come from the germline V gene. This CDR3 spans 16 amino acids. With 0 bases removed from V and 2 bases from J, the gap between germline ends came to 11 bases. For the CDR3, the DNA is TGTGCCATCAGTGAGTCGGTAGCAGTAGGCAATCAGCCCCAGCATTTT. This gives the protein CAISESVAVGNQPQHF.

V usage is TRBV7-9 and J usage is TRBJ2-1; D is unresolved. The V gene lost 9 bases and the J gene lost 0 bases, with 9 bases spanning the gap. The CDR3 sequence is 13 residues long. The germline V gene has CDR1 SEHNR and CDR2 FQNEAQ (reference sequence). The CDR3 sequence: CASSQSSYNEQFF. CDR3 bases: TGTGCCAGTTCACAAAGCTCCTACAATGAGCAGTTCTTC.

V is TRBV28 and J is TRBJ2-3, with 12 bases lining up with TRBD2. In germline, CDR1 is MDHEN, CDR2 SYDVKM. Trimming removed 6 bases from V and 4 bases from J; junction bases left unmatched: 11. The CDR3 spans 17 residues. The CDR3 nucleotides read TGTGCCAGCAGCTCCATGTCGACTAGCGGGAGTTCAGATACGCAGTATTTT. It encodes CASSSMSTSGSSDTQYF.